The 21 T cell receptor beta chains reported below all come from one sample, sequenced in a study of vaccination effects on CD4 cells after COVID-19. Using immunoSEQ multiplex PCR, the repertoire was profiled, and TCRdb retains in-frame clones only, with some absent. The sample records around 14,000 clones, 55% to 85% being singletons. Expansion of antigen-specific CD4+ T cells with viral peptide pools was carried out by the ViraFEST assay before sequencing. After around 10 days in culture, the CD4+ T cells were isolated. All study participants received two doses of BNT162b2 or mRNA-1273 vaccine. These receptors' targets are unknown. The input for sequencing was CD4+ T cells from PBMCs cultured with SARS-CoV-2 spike peptides, taken after COVID-19 vaccination. The receptors originated from a human donor who received a COVID-19 vaccine.

This clone was observed a single time. The chain combines TRBV7-2 with TRBJ2-2; D is unclear. Germline V CDR1 and CDR2: SGHTA, FQGNSA. The CDR3 has 11 residues. V was cut by 1 base and J by 8 bases, with 2 bases left in between. The CDR3 sequence is CASSLEGELFF. The CDR3 coding sequence is TGTGCCAGCAGCTTAGAAGGGGAGCTGTTTTTT.

The gene calls are TRBV15 and TRBJ2-1, with TRBD2 matching 8 bases. This CDR3 spans 15 amino acids. In germline, CDR1 is LNHNV, CDR2 YYDKDF (reference sequence). V was clipped by 0 bases and J by 5 bases; unmatched bases: 3. CDR3 sequence (DNA): TGTGCCACCAGCAGAGAGGCTAGCGGGCACAATGAGCAGTTCTTC. Translated: CATSREASGHNEQFF.

The V gene is TRBV28, the J gene TRBJ2-7; 10 bases line up with TRBD1. The trim removed 7 bases at V and 5 bases at J, leaving 5 bases unmatched. The CDR3 covers 13 residues. The germline V gene has CDR1 MDHEN and CDR2 SYDVKM. CDR3 DNA: TGTGCCAGCATGAGACAGGGGGCCCACGAGCAGTACTTC. Protein sequence: CASMRQGAHEQYF.

The chain uses TRBV4-2 and TRBJ2-7; 10 nucleotides align to TRBD1. CDR1 LGHNA and CDR2 YNFKEQ come from the germline V gene. The V and J ends lost 1 base and 4 bases, in that order; junction bases with no gene match: 4. The CDR3 is 15 residues long. CDR3 sequence: CASSQGQGASYEQYF. CDR3 bases: TGTGCCAGCAGCCAAGGACAGGGGGCGTCGTACGAGCAGTACTTC.

The chain uses TRBV6-5 and TRBJ2-7; 7 bases match TRBD1. Germline loops: CDR1 MNHEY, CDR2 SVGAGI. The CDR3 totals 15 residues. Trimming removed 7 bases from V and 7 bases from J; junction bases left unmatched: 16. The CDR3 coding sequence is TGTGCCAGCACCTTTTCCGGGACAGATTTTTGGGAGCAGTACTTC. This sequence encodes CASTFSGTDFWEQYF.

V usage is TRBV5-1 and J usage is TRBJ2-7; TRBD2 aligns across 11 bases. Germline V gives CDR1 SGHRS, CDR2 YFSETQ. Trimming cost V 5 bases and J 2 bases; bases outside gene matches: 9. The CDR3 contains 16 residues. The CDR3 region has the DNA TGCGCCAGCAGACGGACTAGCGGGTCCACCCCCTACGAGCAGTACTTC. This encodes CASRRTSGSTPYEQYF.

The sample holds one count of this clone. The chain combines TRBV5-4 with TRBJ1-6; a possible D gene is TRBD1 (5 bases). Germline V lookup: CDR1 SGHNT, CDR2 YYREEE (reference sequence). The CDR3 extends over 14 amino acids. V was shortened by 0 bases and J by 10 bases, with 11 bases between the two germline ends. CDR3 nucleotide sequence: TGTGCCAGCAGCTTGGGGGGCCCAGGATCACCCCTCCACTTT. Translated, it gives CASSLGGPGSPLHF.

The chain joins TRBV7-9 to TRBJ2-7, with D possibly being TRBD2 (7 bases). Germline lookup yields CDR1 SEHNR and CDR2 FQNEAQ (reference sequence). Deletions cut 0 bases from V and 3 bases from J, with 18 bases between. The CDR3 is 17 amino acids. The CDR3 nucleotides are TGTGCCAGCAGCTTAGCGCCCTGGGGGGGCGACCACTACGAGCAGTACTTC. Its translation: CASSLAPWGGDHYEQYF.

J is TRBJ2-3 and V is TRBV2; perhaps TRBD1 as D (7 bases). V was shortened by 3 bases and J by 2 bases, with 12 bases between the two germline ends. Germline assignment: CDR1 SNHLY and CDR2 FYNNEI. The CDR3 spans 15 residues. Written as DNA, the CDR3 is TGTGCCAGCAGTGATCGGGGGACAGTCACAGATACGCAGTATTTT. Residues: CASSDRGTVTDTQYF.

The chain has TRBV28 and TRBJ2-7, with 13 nucleotides matching TRBD2. V was clipped by 4 bases and J by 3 bases; unmatched bases: 3. The CDR3 length is 15 residues. CDR1 and CDR2 from the germline V gene are MDHEN and SYDVKM. CDR3 nucleotides: TGTGCCAGCAGTTCGGGGACTAGCGGGGTCTACGAGCAGTACTTC. It codes for CASSSGTSGVYEQYF.

The rearrangement uses TRBV29-1 and TRBJ1-1; weak D call: TRBD1 (5 bases). The V gene lost 5 bases and the J gene lost 1 base, with 17 bases spanning the gap. CDR3 size: 15 residues. Per the germline V gene, CDR1 is SQVTM and CDR2 is ANQGSEA. The CDR3 nucleotides read TGCAGCGTTACCCCACGGGGGGTAGGGAACACTGAAGCTTTCTTT. Translating it yields CSVTPRGVGNTEAFF.

This chain uses TRBV18 with TRBJ2-3, with D unresolved. Trimming shortened V by 3 bases and J by 4 bases, and 11 bases separated the two germline ends. Per the germline V gene, CDR1 is KGHSH and CDR2 is LQKENI. The CDR3 sequence is 14 residues long. CDR3 loop: CASSPPVGADTQYF. CDR3 DNA sequence: TGTGCCAGCTCACCGCCCGTCGGCGCAGATACGCAGTATTTT.

The chain couples TRBV6-2 or TRBV6-3 to TRBJ1-2; possibly TRBD1 for D (5 bases). The ends were cut back, 5 bases at V and 4 bases at J, with 8 bases in the middle. The CDR3 contains 12 residues. Per the germline V gene, CDR1 is MNHEY and CDR2 is SVGEGT. Here the CDR3 DNA reads TGTGCCAGCAGTCCCGACAGCTATGGCTACACCTTC. Its translation is CASSPDSYGYTF.

The rearrangement links TRBV6-4 to TRBJ1-2; 9 bases map to TRBD1. The CDR3 extends over 14 amino acids. V lost 6 bases, J lost 2 bases, and 4 bases stayed unmatched. CDR1 and CDR2 from the germline V gene are MRHNA and SNTAGT. CDR3 loop: CASRVGTGNYGYTF. CDR3 DNA sequence: TGTGCCAGCAGGGTGGGGACAGGGAACTATGGCTACACCTTC.

This clone was recorded a few times. The rearrangement uses TRBV4-1 and TRBJ2-2; 8 bases fit TRBD1. CDR3 length: 17 amino acids. From germline, CDR1 is MGHRA and CDR2 YSYEKL. J gave up 2 bases and V 1 base, and 6 bases lay outside the gene matches. CDR3 amino acids: CASSQVRQGINTGELFF. Written as DNA, the CDR3 is TGCGCCAGCAGCCAAGTCAGACAGGGGATAAACACCGGGGAGCTGTTTTTT.

This clone was recorded only once. V gene TRBV7-3 combines with J gene TRBJ2-1; D gene uncertain. Germline V gene sequence: CDR1 SGHTA, CDR2 FQGTGA. The CDR3 spans 14 residues. V was cut by 0 bases and J by 5 bases, with 8 bases left in between. CDR3 sequence reads: CASSLTRSNNEQFF. In nucleotides, the CDR3 is TGTGCCAGCAGCTTAACGAGAAGCAACAATGAGCAGTTCTTC.

The V and J genes are TRBV2 and TRBJ2-1; maybe TRBD1 (6 bases). The CDR3 length is 15 residues. CDR1 is SNHLY and CDR2 is FYNNEI in the germline V gene. V was shortened by 9 bases and J by 4 bases, with 19 bases between the two germline ends. CDR3 DNA: TGTGCCAGTCGTCTAAGCAGGGGCCTTTACAATGAGCAGTTCTTC. Translating gives CASRLSRGLYNEQFF.

This clone was observed a few times. This chain connects TRBV18 to TRBJ1-4; maybe TRBD1 (6 bases). The germline gives CDR1 KGHSH, CDR2 LQKENI. Trimming took 3 bases from V and 8 from J, leaving 7 bases between them. The CDR3 length is 12 residues. Here the CDR3 reads CASSPQGEKLFF. The CDR3 DNA sequence: TGTGCCAGCTCACCCCAGGGGGAAAAACTGTTTTTT.

The rearrangement uses TRBV12-3 or TRBV12-4 and TRBJ2-2; D is perhaps TRBD1 (6 bases). The V gene lost 6 bases and the J gene lost 6 bases, with 11 bases spanning the gap. The CDR3 is 13 amino acids. DNA of the CDR3: TGTGCCAGCAGGGACAGACTCCCCGGGGAGCTGTTTTTT. It specifies CASRDRLPGELFF.

This clone was detected only a few times. V is TRBV6-5 and J is TRBJ1-6; weak D call: TRBD1 (5 bases). CDR1 is MNHEY, CDR2 SVGAGI, per germline. The CDR3 sequence is 13 residues long. Trimming shortened V by 7 bases and J by 7 bases, and 11 bases separated the two germline ends. This chain's CDR3 is CASKVRGNSPLHF. The CDR3 DNA follows: TGTGCCAGCAAAGTTAGGGGAAATTCACCCCTCCACTTT.

The V call is TRBV9, the J call TRBJ2-2; 9 bases align to TRBD2. The CDR3 runs 16 residues. Germline V gene sequence: CDR1 SGDLS, CDR2 YYNGEE. The trim removed 1 base at V and 1 base at J, leaving 2 bases unmatched. CDR3 DNA: TGTGCCAGCAGCGTAACAGCGGGAGGGAACACCGGGGAGCTGTTTTTT. Its translation: CASSVTAGGNTGELFF. Variable domain in full (rest from reference TRBV9 and TRBJ2-2): DSGVTQTPKHLITATGQRVTLRCSPRSGDLSVYWYQQSLDQGLQFLIQYYNGEERAKGNILERFSAQQFPDLHSELNLSSLELGDSALYFCASSVTAGGNTGELFFGEGSRLTVL.